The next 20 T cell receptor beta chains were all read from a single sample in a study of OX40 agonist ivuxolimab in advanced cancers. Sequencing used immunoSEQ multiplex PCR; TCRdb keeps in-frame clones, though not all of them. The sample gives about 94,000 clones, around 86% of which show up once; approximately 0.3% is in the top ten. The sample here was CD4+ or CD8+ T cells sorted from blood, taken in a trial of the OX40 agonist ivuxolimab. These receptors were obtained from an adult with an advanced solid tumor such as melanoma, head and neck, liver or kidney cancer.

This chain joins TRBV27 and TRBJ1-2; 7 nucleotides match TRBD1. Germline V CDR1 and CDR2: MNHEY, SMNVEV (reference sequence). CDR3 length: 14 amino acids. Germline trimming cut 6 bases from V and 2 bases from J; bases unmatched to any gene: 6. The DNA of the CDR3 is TGTGCCAGCAGACAACAGGGGACAAACTATGGCTACACCTTC. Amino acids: CASRQQGTNYGYTF.

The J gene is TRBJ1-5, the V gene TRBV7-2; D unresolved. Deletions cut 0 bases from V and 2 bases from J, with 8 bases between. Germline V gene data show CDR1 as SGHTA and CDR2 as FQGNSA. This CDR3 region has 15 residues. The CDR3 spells CASSLAGPGNQPQHF. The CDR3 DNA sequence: TGTGCCAGCAGCTTAGCAGGTCCTGGCAATCAGCCCCAGCATTTT.

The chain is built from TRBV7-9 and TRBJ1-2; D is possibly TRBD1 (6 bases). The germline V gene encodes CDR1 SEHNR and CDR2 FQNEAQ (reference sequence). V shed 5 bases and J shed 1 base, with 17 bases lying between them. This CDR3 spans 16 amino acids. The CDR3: CASSPPGHEVNYGYTF. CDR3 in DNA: TGTGCCAGCAGCCCCCCGGGACACGAAGTTAACTATGGCTACACCTTC.

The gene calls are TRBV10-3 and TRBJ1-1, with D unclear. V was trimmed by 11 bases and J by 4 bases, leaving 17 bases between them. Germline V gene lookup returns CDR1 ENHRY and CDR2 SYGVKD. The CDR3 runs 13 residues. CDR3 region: CAATGELRTEAFF. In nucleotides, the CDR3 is TGTGCCGCCACCGGGGAGTTACGCACTGAAGCTTTCTTT.

The CDR3 DNA reads TGCGCCAGCAGCCTCAGGGGCGAGCGGACCTTC. This codes for CASSLRGERTF. This sequence joins TRBV5-1 and TRBJ1-2, with D tentatively TRBD1 (6 bases). This CDR3 region has 11 residues. Between the trimmed V and J ends, which lost 4 bases and 14 bases, there was a span of 15 bases. CDR1 is SGHRS and CDR2 is YFSETQ in the germline V gene.

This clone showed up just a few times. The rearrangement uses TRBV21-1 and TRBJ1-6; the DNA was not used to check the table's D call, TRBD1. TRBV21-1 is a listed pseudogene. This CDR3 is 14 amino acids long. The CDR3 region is CARSPGAGDSPLHF. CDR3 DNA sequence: TGTGCCAGGTCCCCAGGGGCAGGCGATTCACCCCTCCACTTT.

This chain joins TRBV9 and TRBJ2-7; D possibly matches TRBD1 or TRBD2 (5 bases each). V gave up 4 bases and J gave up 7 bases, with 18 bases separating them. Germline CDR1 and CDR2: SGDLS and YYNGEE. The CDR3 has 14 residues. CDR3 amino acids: CASSHPGTPREQYF. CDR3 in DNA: TGTGCCAGCAGCCACCCCGGGACCCCCCGTGAGCAGTACTTC.

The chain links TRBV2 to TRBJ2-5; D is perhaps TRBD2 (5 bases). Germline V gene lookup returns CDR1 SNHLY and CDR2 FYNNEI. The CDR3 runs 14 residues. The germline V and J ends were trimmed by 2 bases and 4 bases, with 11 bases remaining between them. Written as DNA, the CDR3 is TGTGCCAGCAGTGAAACGGGGAGTGGAGAGACCCAGTACTTC. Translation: CASSETGSGETQYF.

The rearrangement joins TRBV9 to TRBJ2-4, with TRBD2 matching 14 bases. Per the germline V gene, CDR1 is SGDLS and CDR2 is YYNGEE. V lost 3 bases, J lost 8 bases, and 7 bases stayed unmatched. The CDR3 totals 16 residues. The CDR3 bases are TGTGCCAGCAGCGGAACAGGGACTAGCGGGGGTTACATTCAGTACTTC. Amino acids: CASSGTGTSGGYIQYF.

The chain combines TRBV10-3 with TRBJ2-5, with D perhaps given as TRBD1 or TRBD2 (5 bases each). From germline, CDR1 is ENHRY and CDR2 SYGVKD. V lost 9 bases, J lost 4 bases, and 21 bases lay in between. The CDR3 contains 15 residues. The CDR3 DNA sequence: TGTGCCATTGCTGTGGGGGTTGGCTTTGGAGAGACCCAGTACTTC. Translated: CAIAVGVGFGETQYF.

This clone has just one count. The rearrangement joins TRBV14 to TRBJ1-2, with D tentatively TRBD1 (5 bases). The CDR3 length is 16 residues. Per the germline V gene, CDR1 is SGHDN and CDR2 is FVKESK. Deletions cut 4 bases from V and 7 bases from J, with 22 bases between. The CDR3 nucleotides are TGTGCCAGCAGCCCTATCCTTCGGGGGGATATTTCTGGCTACACCTTC. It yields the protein CASSPILRGDISGYTF. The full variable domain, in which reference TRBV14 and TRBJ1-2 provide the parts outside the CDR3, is EAGVTQFPSHSVIEKGQTVTLRCDPISGHDNLYWYRRVMGKEIKFLLHFVKESKQDESGMPNNRFLAERTGGTYSTLKVQPAELEDSGVYFCASSPILRGDISGYTFGSGTRLTVV.

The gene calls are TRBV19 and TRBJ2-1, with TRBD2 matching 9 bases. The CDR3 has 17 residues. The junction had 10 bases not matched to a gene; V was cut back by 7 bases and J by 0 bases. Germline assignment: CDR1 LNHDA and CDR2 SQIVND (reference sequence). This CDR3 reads CASNQWASGASYNEQFF. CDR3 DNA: TGTGCCAGTAACCAGTGGGCTAGCGGGGCCTCCTACAATGAGCAGTTCTTC. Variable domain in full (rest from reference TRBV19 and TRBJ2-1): DGGITQSPKYLFRKEGQNVTLSCEQNLNHDAMYWYRQDPGQGLRLIYYSQIVNDFQKGDIAEGYSVSREKKESFPLTVTSAQKNPTAFYLCASNQWASGASYNEQFFGPGTRLTVL.

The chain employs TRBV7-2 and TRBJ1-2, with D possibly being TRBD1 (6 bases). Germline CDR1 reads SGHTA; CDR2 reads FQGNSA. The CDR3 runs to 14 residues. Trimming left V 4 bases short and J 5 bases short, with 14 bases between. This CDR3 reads CASSSPRTEYGYTF. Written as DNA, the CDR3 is TGTGCCAGCAGCTCCCCCCGGACAGAGTATGGCTACACCTTC. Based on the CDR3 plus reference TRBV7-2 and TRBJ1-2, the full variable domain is GAGVSQSPSNKVTEKGKDVELRCDPISGHTALYWYRQSLGQGLEFLIYFQGNSAPDKSGLPSDRFSAERTGGSVSTLTIQRTQQEDSAVYLCASSSPRTEYGYTFGSGTRLTVV.

In nucleotides, the CDR3 is TGTGCCAGCAGAGGAGTGACCCTCTGGGGCACCATATATTTT. Translating it yields CASRGVTLWGTIYF. The chain is built from TRBV6-6 and TRBJ1-3; no clear D gene. This CDR3 is built from 14 residues. Trimming shortened V by 6 bases and J by 9 bases, and 18 bases separated the two germline ends. Germline V CDR1 and CDR2: MNHNY, SVGAGI (reference sequence).

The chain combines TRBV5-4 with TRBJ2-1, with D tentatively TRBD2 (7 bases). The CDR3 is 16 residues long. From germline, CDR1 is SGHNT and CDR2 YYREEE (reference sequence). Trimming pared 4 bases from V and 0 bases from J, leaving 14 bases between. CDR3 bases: TGTGCCAGCAGCCCGCGAGGGGGGGCCTCCTACAATGAGCAGTTCTTC. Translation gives CASSPRGGASYNEQFF.

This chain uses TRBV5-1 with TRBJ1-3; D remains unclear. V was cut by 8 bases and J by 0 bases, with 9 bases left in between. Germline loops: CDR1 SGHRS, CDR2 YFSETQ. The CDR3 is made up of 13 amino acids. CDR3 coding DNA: TGCGCCAGTACACCGAGCTCTGGAAACACCATATATTTT. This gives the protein CASTPSSGNTIYF.

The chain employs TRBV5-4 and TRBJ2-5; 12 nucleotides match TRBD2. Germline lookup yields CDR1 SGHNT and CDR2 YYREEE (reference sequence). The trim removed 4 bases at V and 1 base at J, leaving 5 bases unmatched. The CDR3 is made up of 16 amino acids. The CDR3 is CASSPGLAGPQETQYF. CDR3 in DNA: TGTGCCAGCAGCCCGGGACTAGCGGGCCCCCAAGAGACCCAGTACTTC.

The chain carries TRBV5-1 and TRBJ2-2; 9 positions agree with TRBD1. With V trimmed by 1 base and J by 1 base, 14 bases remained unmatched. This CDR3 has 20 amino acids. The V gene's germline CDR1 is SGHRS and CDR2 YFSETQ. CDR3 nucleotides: TGCGCCAGCAGCTTGCCTCCGCCGGGACAGGGAAGGGGGAACACCGGGGAGCTGTTTTTT. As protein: CASSLPPPGQGRGNTGELFF.

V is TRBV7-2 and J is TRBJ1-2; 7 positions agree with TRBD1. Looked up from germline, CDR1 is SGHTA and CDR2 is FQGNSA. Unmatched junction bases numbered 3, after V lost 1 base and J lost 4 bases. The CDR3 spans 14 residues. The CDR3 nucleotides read TGTGCCAGCAGCTTAGAGGGACAGCCCTATGGCTACACCTTC. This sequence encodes CASSLEGQPYGYTF.

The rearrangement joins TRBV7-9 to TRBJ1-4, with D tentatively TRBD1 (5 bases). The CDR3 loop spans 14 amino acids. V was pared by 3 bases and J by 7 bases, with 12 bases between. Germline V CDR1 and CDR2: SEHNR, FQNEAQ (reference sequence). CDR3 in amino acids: CASSFPGRGEKLFF. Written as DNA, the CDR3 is TGTGCCAGCAGCTTTCCCGGAAGGGGTGAAAAACTGTTTTTT.